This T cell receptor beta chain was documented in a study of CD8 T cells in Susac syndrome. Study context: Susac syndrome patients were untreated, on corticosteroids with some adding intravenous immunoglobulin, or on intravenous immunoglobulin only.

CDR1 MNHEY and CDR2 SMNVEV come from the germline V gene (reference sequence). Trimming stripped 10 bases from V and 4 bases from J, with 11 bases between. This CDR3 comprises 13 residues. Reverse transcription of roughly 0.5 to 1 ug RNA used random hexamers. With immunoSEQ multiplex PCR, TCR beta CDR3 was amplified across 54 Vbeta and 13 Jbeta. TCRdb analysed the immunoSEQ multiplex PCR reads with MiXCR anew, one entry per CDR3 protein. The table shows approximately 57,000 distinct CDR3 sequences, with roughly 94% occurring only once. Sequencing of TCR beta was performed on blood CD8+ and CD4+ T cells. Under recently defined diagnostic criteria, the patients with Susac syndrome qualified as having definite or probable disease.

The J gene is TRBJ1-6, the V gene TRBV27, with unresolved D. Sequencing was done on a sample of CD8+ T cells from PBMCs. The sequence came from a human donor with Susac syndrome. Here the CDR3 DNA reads TGTGCCACCCGTGACCATTATAATTCACCCCTCCACTTT. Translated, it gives CATRDHYNSPLHF.